The rows below give T cell receptor beta chains drawn from one sample of a study of T cells after yellow fever vaccination. TCRdb itself ran the 5' RACE reads through MiXCR, one entry per CDR3 protein. The table lists just over 250,000 distinct CDR3 sequences, around 5.2% of them singletons. The sample consisted of CD4+ T cells sorted from PBMCs, taken on the day of the yellow fever booster vaccination. The origin of the receptors is a man younger than 35 who received the YFV17D yellow fever vaccine. The CDR3 runs from the conserved cysteine through the conserved F or W. Fields, in order: J gene, V gene, clone size, D gene, CDR3 protein, CDR3 DNA. A D gene is named only where the DNA matches it firmly. Not all rows give a size; the values are once, few, many and, for expanded clones, a class.

TRBJ2-3 TRBV7-8 few NA CASRGTWTDTQYF TGTGCCAGCAGGGGGACTTGGACAGATACGCAGTATTTT
TRBJ1-2 TRBV4-3 few NA CASSQTLGGGNYGYTF TGCGCCAGCAGCCAAACCCTAGGCGGGGGGAACTATGGCTACACCTTC
TRBJ1-1 TRBV6-5 few NA CASSYSSGATGRWTEAFF TGTGCCAGCAGTTACAGTAGCGGGGCCACGGGGAGGTGGACTGAAGCTTTCTTT
TRBJ1-1 TRBV6-2/TRBV6-3 many NA CASSDPDKEEAFF TGTGCCAGCAGTGACCCCGACAAGGAGGAAGCTTTCTTT
TRBJ1-1 TRBV12-3/TRBV12-4 NA NA CASSLRGQGEAFF TGTGCCAGCAGTTTACGGGGGCAGGGTGAAGCTTTCTTT
TRBJ2-5 TRBV7-2 NA NA CASSPRRRNQETQYF TGTGCCAGCAGCCCCCGTCGTAGGAACCAAGAGACCCAGTACTTC
TRBJ2-1 TRBV5-1 few NA CASSPRTNDNEQFF TGCGCCAGCAGCCCCAGGACTAACGACAATGAGCAGTTCTTC
TRBJ1-5 TRBV5-6 NA NA CASSLAGSGNQPQHF TGTGCCAGCAGCTTGGCTGGTTCGGGAAATCAGCCCCAGCATTTT
TRBJ1-2 TRBV6-5 NA TRBD1 CASSRDRDTYGYTF TGTGCCAGCAGTAGAGACAGGGACACCTATGGCTACACCTTC
TRBJ1-1 TRBV12-3/TRBV12-4 few TRBD1 CASNDQGAITEAFF TGTGCCAGCAATGATCAGGGGGCGATCACTGAAGCTTTCTTT
TRBJ2-3 TRBV3-1 many TRBD2 CASSPGGDTQYF TGTGCCAGCAGTCCGGGGGGGGATACGCAGTATTTT
TRBJ2-3 TRBV12-3/TRBV12-4 NA NA CASSYGQQSTDTQYF TGTGCCAGCAGTTACGGACAGCAAAGCACAGATACGCAGTATTTT
TRBJ1-2 TRBV27 NA TRBD1 CASSSGQGVFGYTF TGTGCCAGCAGTTCCGGACAGGGGGTTTTTGGCTACACCTTC
TRBJ1-5 TRBV7-2 NA NA CASSLRAGDQPQHF TGTGCCAGCAGCTTAAGGGCAGGGGATCAGCCCCAGCATTTT
TRBJ2-3 TRBV11-2 NA NA CASSSGPGGDTQYF TGTGCCAGCAGCTCGGGCCCCGGTGGGGATACGCAGTATTTT
TRBJ2-4 TRBV5-5 many TRBD2 CASSPPGGAIAKNIQYF TGTGCCAGCAGCCCGCCGGGGGGAGCGATAGCCAAAAACATTCAGTACTTC